Below, one T cell receptor (beta chain) is given with its context. Its antigen specificity is not known. No qualities accompany the bases; no much larger clone lies one base away. The data were obtained in a study of blood T cells in healthy people across ages (dated by TCRdb to 2015 to 2017). For the study in its entirety: In model experiments, template switching captured about one uniquely barcoded TCR beta cDNA molecule for every two T cells. Age-related changes in TCR beta repertoire diversity were measured in the study by deep sequencing normalized with unique cDNA molecular identifiers. The donors were divided into four age groups: young (average approximately 15 years), middle-aged (about 40), aged (approximately 62) and long-lived (82). Two additional independent replicas of 1 million unique cDNA reads from the same blood draw were analyzed for two donors (one aged 18 to 30 and one aged 80 or older).

The CDR3 has 15 amino acids, counting the end cysteine and phenylalanine. Here the CDR3 DNA is all that survives: 45 bases in frame from base 1. The germline V gene gives CDR1 as SGHVS and CDR2 as FNYEAQ. The germline V and J ends show losses of 7 bases and 5 bases respectively, and no gene match explains 12 bases of the junction. Receptor amplification or capture employed 5' RACE. The run used an Illumina HiSeq 2500. A second roughly 7 to 11 cycle PCR used a sample-barcoded 5' primer and a J-beta primer mix. A template-switch 5' adaptor carrying 12 random nucleotides introduced a unique molecular identifier onto each TCR beta cDNA molecule. Each sample yielded at least 3 million CDR3-containing paired-end reads. First-strand cDNA synthesis was performed from all RNA using the Mint cDNA synthesis kit, with priming by a TRBC-specific oligonucleotide. All cDNA was treated with uracil-DNA glycosylase and then went through a first 18-cycle PCR with the universal primers M1SS and BC2_uni_R. Concerning the study's data processing: Each sample was normalized by randomly selecting 1 million high-quality reads, each carrying a distinct molecular identifier. Instead of being binned into consensus sequences, reads that shared molecular identifiers were thrown out. MiTCR, set to a Q25 quality threshold and the strictest error-elimination algorithm, was used for CDR3 identification, clonotype clustering and error correction. A nonparametric unseen species model with Euler transformation was used to estimate lower-bound total TCR beta diversity. The public reads were reanalyzed by TCRdb: fastp trimming at Q25, MiXCR alignment, in-frame beta chains only. CDR3 protein sequences are deduplicated, and each keeps its most common genes and DNA. TCRdb's processing, not the authors' own work, is the source of the V and J calls. This sample comprises more than 750,000 distinct CDR3 sequences, almost 30% of them detected only once. Approximately 10% of the sample belongs to the ten largest clones.

Paper-wide results and their limitations: Compared with the aged group, more naive CD4+ T cells, fewer expanded clones and increased TCR diversity were shown by the long-lived group, suggesting age selection. Observed TCR beta diversity per million T cells fell roughly linearly with age, and a significant reduction was already apparent by age around 36. There was a strong correlation between observed TCR beta diversity and the percentage of naive T cells measured by flow cytometry. Conclusive comparison of naive and antigen-experienced compartments was prevented by the profiling of bulk unsorted PBMCs. Because the CMV infection status of the donors was unknown, age-related changes in expanded clonotypes may potentially have been confounded. Estimates of total diversity from one million sequenced T cells were regarded as lower bounds and underestimates.

The donors were about 40 Caucasian individuals from Russia, aged about 6 to 95 years, who were systemically healthy. Around 9.8 milliliters of peripheral blood were collected from each donor into EDTA-treated Vacutainer tubes. Ficoll-Paque density-gradient centrifugation was used to isolate PBMCs, with at least 6.5 million per sample. Total RNA was extracted from PBMCs with Trizol reagent, with at least 6 micrograms obtained per sample. The percentages of naive CD45RAhigh/CD27high T cells were determined by flow cytometry on a PBMC aliquot from every donor. This sample was also put to use in a study of T cells of mothers and their children. The second paper states: The donors were nine systemically healthy Caucasian individuals, made up of three mothers and their six children. cDNA synthesis consumed the entire amount of extracted RNA, loaded at approximately 1.6 ug RNA in each 15 ul reaction. In the second PCR, the M1S primer added sample barcodes and 2-4 random nucleotides. Each mother yielded over 9 million TCR beta CDR3 reads and each child 2.5 million to 3 million reads. Thymic selection similarly shapes TCR recombination output in related and unrelated pairs, with minor effect from inherited differences. Normalized repertoire overlap was always slightly but never significantly higher in related than unrelated mother-child pairs. With a sensitivity of about 100 clones per million clonotypes, no persistent microchimeric T cell clones were detected. The study used deep NGS to compare TCR beta repertoires of mothers and children, seeking features distinguishing related mother-child pairs from unrelated individuals. Mothers averaged 40 +/- 4 years of age and children averaged about 10 +/- 4 years. After adapter ligation with NEBNext reagents, the libraries were sequenced on Illumina HiSeq 2000 with 100+100 nt paired-end reads. To prevent cross-contamination, the mother and child libraries were prepared one month apart and sequenced in separate runs. Between 500,000 and 2,000,000 distinct TCR beta clonotypes were identified per donor. Naive TCR beta clonotypes were estimated from low-frequency clonotypes matched to each donor's FACS-determined naive share, without sorting.

Sequencing was done on a sample of blood. The TCR originated in a woman aged 35 to 49 in good health. The receptor chain draws on TRBV7-6 and TRBJ2-5; 8 bases in between match TRBD2. The encoded CDR3 is CASTRAAGARETQYF. The sequence in DNA is TGTGCCAGCACCCGAGCAGCGGGGGCGAGGGAGACCCAGTACTTC. With the rest looked up from the reference TRBV7-6 and TRBJ2-5 genes rather than sequenced, the full variable domain is GAGVSQSPRYKVTKRGQDVALRCDPISGHVSLYWYRQALGQGPEFLTYFNYEAQQDKSGLPNDRFSAERPEGSISTLTIQRTEQRDSAMYRCASTRAAGARETQYFGPGTRLLVL.